Each of the 17 T cell receptor beta chains below was sequenced from the same sample in a study of T cell repertoires in cytomegalovirus infection. MiXCR, run by TCRdb on the reads, gives a single entry per CDR3 protein. The sample gives 400,000 to 550,000 distinct CDR3 sequences, about 11% of which show up once; 10% is in the top ten. The sequenced material came from PBMCs. Receptors originate from a human donor in good health (CMV status not recorded). Some clones in this sample may be carry-over from other donors' samples.

Ten or more counts support this clonotype. The chain is built from TRBV25-1 and TRBJ2-1; 7 nucleotides line up with TRBD1. Trimming took 9 bases from V and 6 from J; bases not matched to a gene: 14. Germline V gives CDR1 MGHDK, CDR2 SYGVNS. The CDR3 covers 15 residues. DNA for the CDR3: TGTGCCAGTCTCGGGCCCCGAAACAGGGGCAATGAGCAGTTCTTC. Its protein is CASLGPRNRGNEQFF.

This clonotype was found many times. The V call is TRBV2, the J call TRBJ1-6, with no clear D. The CDR3 has 14 residues. V lost 4 bases and J lost 8, with 12 bases in between. Germline CDR1 and CDR2: SNHLY and FYNNEI. CDR3 nucleotides: TGTGCCAGCAGTGCAAGGGCCCTCGATTCACCCCTCCACTTT. The encoded protein is CASSARALDSPLHF.

This clonotype was counted many times. J is TRBJ2-7 and V is TRBV19, with 8 positions matching TRBD2. After removal of 8 bases from V and 4 bases from J, the junction contained 7 bases not matched to a gene. This CDR3 is built from 13 residues. From germline, CDR1 is LNHDA and CDR2 SQIVND (reference sequence). CDR3 coding DNA: TGTGCCAGTTCTTACGGGAGGGCATACGAGCAGTACTTC. This translates into CASSYGRAYEQYF.

The chain is built from TRBV9 and TRBJ2-7, with 11 nucleotides matching TRBD2. This CDR3 region has 17 residues. The junction had 10 bases not matched to a gene; V was cut back by 5 bases and J by 0 bases. Germline lookup yields CDR1 SGDLS and CDR2 YYNGEE. The CDR3 loop is CASSAGTSGLSSYEQYF. Here the CDR3 DNA reads TGTGCCAGCAGTGCCGGGACTAGCGGCTTAAGCTCCTACGAGCAGTACTTC.

The chain is built from TRBV7-9 and TRBJ2-7; unclear D gene. Germline CDR1 and CDR2: SEHNR and FQNEAQ (reference sequence). The germline V and J ends were trimmed by 3 bases and 0 bases, with 9 bases remaining between them. The CDR3 consists of 14 residues. The CDR3 DNA sequence: TGTGCCAGCAGCTTTCACGGTAACTCCTACGAGCAGTACTTC. As protein: CASSFHGNSYEQYF.

This clonotype was observed many times. The chain employs TRBV28 and TRBJ2-7; 7 nucleotides align to TRBD1. CDR1 and CDR2 (germline): MDHEN, SYDVKM. V was pared by 5 bases and J by 0 bases, with 1 base of the junction left unmatched. This CDR3 spans 13 amino acids. CDR3 residues: CASSGQVSYEQYF. For the CDR3, the DNA is TGTGCCAGCAGTGGACAGGTCTCCTACGAGCAGTACTTC.

This clonotype was seen many times. CDR3 region: CASSPPTGLRAEAFF. For the CDR3, the DNA is TGTGCCAGCAGCCCTCCGACAGGTTTAAGGGCTGAAGCTTTCTTT. The chain carries TRBV7-9 and TRBJ1-1; tentative D call: TRBD1 (6 bases). Germline V gene lookup returns CDR1 SEHNR and CDR2 FQNEAQ (reference sequence). V lost 5 bases and J lost 6, with 19 bases in between. This CDR3 comprises 15 residues. The full variable domain, its missing parts supplied by reference TRBV7-9 and TRBJ1-1, is DTGVSQNPRHKITKRGQNVTFRCDPISEHNRLYWYRQTLGQGPEFLTYFQNEAQLEKSRLLSDRFSAERPKGSFSTLEIQRTEQGDSAMYLCASSPPTGLRAEAFFGQGTRLTVV.

The chain is built from TRBV11-2 and TRBJ2-1, with TRBD2 identical over 9 bases. The CDR3 runs to 16 residues. Germline-derived CDR1 and CDR2 are SGHAT and FQNNGV. V was clipped by 1 base and J by 3 bases; unmatched bases: 4. The CDR3 bases are TGTGCCAGCAGCTTAGGAGCGGGGGGCCACTACAATGAGCAGTTCTTC. This codes for CASSLGAGGHYNEQFF.

This clonotype was detected ten times or more. The J gene is TRBJ1-1, the V gene TRBV7-9, with no clear D. Trimming took 6 bases from V and 0 from J, leaving 11 bases between them. The CDR3 sequence is 14 residues long. Germline CDR1 and CDR2: SEHNR and FQNEAQ (reference sequence). The chain's CDR3 is CASSLLGVNTEAFF. The CDR3 DNA is TGTGCCAGCAGTTTACTCGGGGTGAACACTGAAGCTTTCTTT. The variable domain in full, with the rest retrieved from reference TRBV7-9 and TRBJ1-1, is DTGVSQNPRHKITKRGQNVTFRCDPISEHNRLYWYRQTLGQGPEFLTYFQNEAQLEKSRLLSDRFSAERPKGSFSTLEIQRTEQGDSAMYLCASSLLGVNTEAFFGQGTRLTVV.

This clonotype was found a few times. The chain recombines TRBV18 with TRBJ2-7; the D gene could be TRBD1 or TRBD2 (5 bases each). The CDR3 totals 13 residues. The V gene's germline CDR1 is KGHSH and CDR2 LQKENI. V gave up 3 bases and J gave up 2 bases, with 8 bases separating them. CDR3 DNA: TGTGCCAGCTCACCCGGGGACCCCTACGAGCAGTACTTC. The encoded protein is CASSPGDPYEQYF. Drawing the rest from reference TRBV18 and TRBJ2-7, the complete variable domain is NAGVMQNPRHLVRRRGQEARLRCSPMKGHSHVYWYRQLPEEGLKFMVYLQKENIIDESGMPKERFSAEFPKEGPSILRIQQVVRGDSAAYFCASSPGDPYEQYFGPGTRLTVT.

The rearrangement joins TRBV27 to TRBJ2-2; D gene uncertain. Trimming removed 2 bases from V and 6 bases from J, with 10 bases in between. In germline, CDR1 is MNHEY, CDR2 SMNVEV (reference sequence). This CDR3 comprises 14 residues. CDR3 DNA sequence: TGTGCCAGCAGTTTAGCTACTCACGCCGGGGAGCTGTTTTTT. This codes for CASSLATHAGELFF.

This chain joins TRBV12-3 or TRBV12-4 and TRBJ1-2; D is ambiguous. This CDR3 region has 13 residues. The V and J ends lost 5 bases and 8 bases respectively, with 15 bases between them. DNA for the CDR3: TGTGCCAGCAGTCGGGGAGAGCCTACGGGCTACACCTTC. It specifies CASSRGEPTGYTF.

Many counts were recorded for this clonotype. This chain joins TRBV12-3 or TRBV12-4 and TRBJ2-3, with no clear D. The CDR3 sequence is 16 residues long. The V end lost 5 bases, the J end lost 4 bases, and 19 bases lay between the germline ends. The chain's CDR3 is CASSQDPFGGSDTQYF. The CDR3 DNA reads as TGTGCCAGCAGTCAAGACCCTTTTGGTGGCTCAGATACGCAGTATTTT.

This clonotype has a count of ten or more. V usage is TRBV7-3 and J usage is TRBJ2-2, with TRBD1 matching 10 bases. This CDR3 has 14 amino acids. Germline V CDR1 and CDR2: SGHTA, FQGTGA. The V gene end was trimmed by 6 bases and the J gene end by 5 bases; junction bases not matched to a gene: 3. CDR3 loop: CASRKGQGTGELFF. The CDR3 nucleotides read TGTGCCAGCAGGAAGGGACAGGGGACCGGGGAGCTGTTTTTT.

This clonotype has a count of ten or more. V usage is TRBV6-1 and J usage is TRBJ2-2; D not certain. The CDR3 is made up of 13 amino acids. V lost 7 bases and J 1 base, leaving 7 bases between the germline ends. CDR1 is MNHNS and CDR2 is SASEGT in the germline V gene. The CDR3 DNA sequence: TGTGCCAGCAACAAACAGAACACCGGGGAGCTGTTTTTT. Its translation: CASNKQNTGELFF.

The chain couples TRBV30 to TRBJ2-7, with TRBD1 matching 7 bases. The CDR3 spans 13 residues. After removal of 4 bases from V and 3 bases from J, the junction contained 6 bases not matched to a gene. Germline V lookup: CDR1 GTSNPN, CDR2 SVGIG (reference sequence). CDR3 coding DNA: TGTGCCTGGAATCTAGGGGGCGTCTACGAGCAGTACTTC. This gives the protein CAWNLGGVYEQYF.

Ten or more counts support this clonotype. V is TRBV7-3 and J is TRBJ2-1, with D perhaps matching TRBD2 (7 bases). Trimming stripped 5 bases from V and 0 bases from J, with 11 bases between. The CDR3 is made up of 15 amino acids. Germline V gene sequence: CDR1 SGHTA, CDR2 FQGTGA. The CDR3 loop is CASSGGGGSYNEQFF. CDR3 nucleotide sequence: TGTGCCAGCAGCGGGGGAGGGGGCTCCTACAATGAGCAGTTCTTC. Supplemented by reference TRBV7-3 and TRBJ2-1, the full variable domain reads GAGVSQTPSNKVTEKGKYVELRCDPISGHTALYWYRQSLGQGPEFLIYFQGTGAADDSGLPNDRFFAVRPEGSVSTLKIQRTERGDSAVYLCASSGGGGSYNEQFFGPGTRLTVL.